This T cell receptor (beta chain) was sequenced in a study of cytomegalovirus exposure and HLA in healthy donors. Study-wide findings and caveats: For most TCR sequences rarity was the rule, although some public TCRs occurred in many donors. Segments of the TCR beta V type were, in most cases, productive about 87% or about 30% of the time in an earlier analysis. Later analysis found that TCR beta chains associated with HLA were more clonally expanded than other, equally common chains.

The germline CDR1 and CDR2 sequences are GTSNPN and SVGIG (reference sequence). V was trimmed by 0 bases and J by 2 bases, leaving 7 bases between them. CDR3 length: 13 amino acids. A few counts support this clone. What it binds is not known. Whereas donors were nominally healthy upon sampling, unrecorded immune exposures were probable. Researchers ran the PCR with 60 Vbeta and 13 Jbeta primers. Generated by immunoSEQ multiplex PCR, the TCRdb table keeps only in-frame clones and is missing some. Seen here are fewer than 250,000 clones, about three quarters observed once, and the top ten hold roughly 1.1%.

The chain has TRBV30 and TRBJ1-2; D uncertain. The source is a woman aged 40-49 years in good health and CMV-seronegative. Source material: PBMCs. The CDR3 loop is CAWSVQPNYGYTF. The CDR3 DNA sequence: TGTGCCTGGAGTGTACAGCCAAACTATGGCTACACCTTC. The variable domain in full, with the rest retrieved from reference TRBV30 and TRBJ1-2, is SQTIHQWPATLVQPVGSPLSLECTVEGTSNPNLYWYRQAAGRGLQLLFYSVGIGQISSEVPQNLSASRPQDRQFILSSKKLLLSDSGFYLCAWSVQPNYGYTFGSGTRLTVV.